This TCR beta chain was profiled in a study of cytomegalovirus exposure and HLA in healthy donors. Deletions cut 0 bases from V and 4 bases from J, with 9 bases between. The CDR3 consists of 14 residues. Germline V gene data show CDR1 as LGHNA and CDR2 as YSLEER. A few counts support this clone. PCR used 60 Vbeta primers and 13 Jbeta primers. Only in-frame clones appear in the TCRdb table, and some are missing; sequencing was by immunoSEQ multiplex PCR. The data show 140,000 to 150,000 clones, about 82% seen once. Sample: PBMCs. The sequence was obtained from a woman between 40 and 50 years old in good health and CMV-seropositive. The chain links TRBV4-3 to TRBJ2-5, with D possibly TRBD1 on 5 matching bases. Here the CDR3 reads CASSQDRGRETQYF. As DNA, the CDR3 is TGCGCCAGCAGCCAAGATAGGGGTCGAGAGACCCAGTACTTC.